A single sample is the source of the 16 T cell receptor beta chains below, sequenced in a study of CD8 T cells in Susac syndrome. Reverse transcription of about 0.5 to 1 ug RNA was performed with random hexamers. One entry per CDR3 protein, called by TCRdb with MiXCR from the immunoSEQ multiplex PCR reads. The sample shows roughly 180,000 distinct CDR3 sequences, approximately 95% of them seen only once. The specimen sequenced was CD4+ T cells from PBMCs. The origin of the receptors is a human donor in good health.

V and J are TRBV7-2 and TRBJ2-1, with D uncertain. CDR3 length: 14 residues. V shed 1 base and J shed 4 bases, with 8 bases lying between them. From germline, CDR1 is SGHTA and CDR2 FQGNSA. In DNA, the CDR3 is TGTGCCAGCAGCTTAGGGGTGGAGTACAATGAGCAGTTCTTC. It specifies CASSLGVEYNEQFF.

CDR3 amino acids: CASSSLPGQGAYEQYF. CDR3 nucleotide sequence: TGTGCCAGCAGTTCACTTCCGGGACAGGGGGCTTACGAGCAGTACTTC. The rearrangement uses TRBV7-2 and TRBJ2-7; 12 nucleotides match TRBD1. The junction had 10 bases not matched to a gene; V was cut back by 6 bases and J by 4 bases. This CDR3 is built from 16 residues. The germline CDR1 and CDR2 sequences are SGHTA and FQGNSA.

The chain couples TRBV9 to TRBJ2-1; a weak D match, TRBD1 (5 bases). Germline-derived CDR1 and CDR2 are SGDLS and YYNGEE. V was cut by 0 bases and J by 4 bases, with 8 bases left in between. There are 14 residues in the CDR3. CDR3 protein: CASSVGGRYNEQFF. The CDR3 DNA is TGTGCCAGCAGCGTAGGGGGCAGATACAATGAGCAGTTCTTC.

V usage is TRBV20-1 and J usage is TRBJ2-5, with a weak D call TRBD1 (6 bases). V lost 7 bases and J lost 2, with 17 bases in between. The length of the CDR3 is 14 residues. Per germline, CDR1 DFQATT and CDR2 SNEGSKA (reference sequence). The CDR3 bases are TGCAGTGGAATCCCGGGGACAAGGCAAGAGACCCAGTACTTC. Translating it yields CSGIPGTRQETQYF.

The chain combines TRBV7-9 with TRBJ2-3, with D maybe TRBD1 (6 bases). This CDR3 region has 15 residues. Trimming removed 5 bases at V and 5 bases at J, with 17 bases between. Per the germline V gene, CDR1 is SEHNR and CDR2 is FQNEAQ (reference sequence). CDR3 DNA sequence: TGTGCCAGCAGCCCCCCCGGACAGAAAGGAGATACGCAGTATTTT. Translating it yields CASSPPGQKGDTQYF.

V is TRBV7-3 and J is TRBJ1-2; TRBD1 is a possible D gene (6 bases). CDR1 is SGHTA, CDR2 FQGTGA, per germline. V lost 6 bases and J lost 2, with 16 bases in between. The CDR3 is made up of 15 amino acids. The CDR3 reads CASRRQAGLNYGYTF. DNA for the CDR3: TGTGCCAGCAGAAGACAGGCCGGTTTAAACTATGGCTACACCTTC.

The J gene is TRBJ2-7, the V gene TRBV19; D gene uncertain. The germline CDR1 and CDR2 sequences are LNHDA and SQIVND (reference sequence). The CDR3 totals 13 residues. V was pared by 6 bases and J by 9 bases, with 18 bases between. The CDR3 spells CASSPGPLGVQYF. The CDR3 DNA sequence: TGTGCCAGTAGCCCTGGACCCCTCGGAGTGCAGTACTTC.

The V call is TRBV7-9, the J call TRBJ1-2, with D possibly TRBD1 on 5 matching bases. Looked up from germline, CDR1 is SEHNR and CDR2 is FQNEAQ (reference sequence). CDR3 length: 18 residues. V lost 5 bases to trimming and J lost 0 bases, with 22 bases between them. The CDR3 here is CASSLGGGSTSSNYGYTF. In DNA form, the CDR3 reads TGTGCCAGCAGCCTGGGGGGAGGCAGTACCTCATCTAACTATGGCTACACCTTC. Filled out from reference TRBV7-9 and TRBJ1-2, the complete variable domain reads DTGVSQNPRHKITKRGQNVTFRCDPISEHNRLYWYRQTLGQGPEFLTYFQNEAQLEKSRLLSDRFSAERPKGSFSTLEIQRTEQGDSAMYLCASSLGGGSTSSNYGYTFGSGTRLTVV.

The rearrangement links TRBV4-3 to TRBJ2-6; D is ambiguous. The CDR3 extends over 15 amino acids. Trimming removed 3 bases from V and 3 bases from J, with 9 bases in between. Germline CDR1 LGHNA, CDR2 YSLEER. CDR3 protein: CASSHLNLGANVLTF. CDR3 bases: TGCGCCAGCAGCCATCTTAATCTTGGGGCCAACGTCCTGACTTTC.

The J gene is TRBJ1-2, the V gene TRBV28; a weak D match, TRBD1 (6 bases). The ends were cut back, 6 bases at V and 4 bases at J, with 12 bases in the middle. The germline CDR1 and CDR2 sequences are MDHEN and SYDVKM. The CDR3 contains 13 residues. In DNA form, the CDR3 reads TGTGCCAGCAGAAGGGACATGTTCTATGGCTACACCTTC. It is translated as CASRRDMFYGYTF.

The CDR3 sequence is CASSQEDTGELFF. The CDR3 DNA reads as TGTGCCAGCAGCCAAGAGGACACCGGGGAGCTGTTTTTT. The V call is TRBV4-2, the J call TRBJ2-2; D gene uncertain. The CDR3 runs to 13 residues. V lost 0 bases to trimming and J lost 3 bases, with 2 bases between them. Per germline, CDR1 LGHNA and CDR2 YNFKEQ.

This sequence joins TRBV20-1 and TRBJ2-5; D remains unclear. Germline V lookup: CDR1 DFQATT, CDR2 SNEGSKA (reference sequence). The germline V and J ends were trimmed by 4 bases and 5 bases, with 8 bases remaining between them. The CDR3 extends over 11 amino acids. CDR3 in DNA: TGCAGTGCTATTGTTACGGAGACCCAGTACTTC. Translation gives CSAIVTETQYF.

This chain joins TRBV12-3 or TRBV12-4 and TRBJ2-6, with a possible D match to TRBD1 (6 bases). The CDR3 consists of 15 residues. V shed 5 bases and J shed 1 base, with 9 bases lying between them. Here the CDR3 DNA reads TGTGCCAGCAGTACCGGGACATCTGGGGCCAACGTCCTGACTTTC. Translating gives CASSTGTSGANVLTF.

This rearrangement joins TRBV20-1 to TRBJ2-5; tentative D call: TRBD2 (6 bases). Trimming cost V 5 bases and J 4 bases, with 20 bases left between them. The CDR3 is 15 residues long. Germline V gene data show CDR1 as DFQATT and CDR2 as SNEGSKA (reference sequence). The DNA of the CDR3 is TGCAGTGCTGGGGACGGAGGGAGAGGTTTAGAGACCCAGTACTTC. Amino acid sequence: CSAGDGGRGLETQYF.

V gene TRBV29-1 combines with J gene TRBJ2-5; 8 bases fit TRBD1. CDR3 size: 15 residues. V was pared by 7 bases and J by 7 bases, with 17 bases of the junction left unmatched. Germline V lookup: CDR1 SQVTM, CDR2 ANQGSEA. CDR3: CSATRQGRYRLTQYF. The CDR3, as DNA: TGCAGCGCAACCCGACAGGGGCGCTACAGGTTGACCCAGTACTTC.

V and J are TRBV20-1 and TRBJ1-1; a weak D match, TRBD1 (5 bases). CDR1 and CDR2 (germline): DFQATT, SNEGSKA (reference sequence). The CDR3 is 15 amino acids. Trimming removed 0 bases from V and 3 bases from J, with 14 bases in between. This chain's CDR3 is CSARDPQGADTEAFF. CDR3 nucleotide sequence: TGCAGTGCTAGAGATCCGCAAGGGGCAGACACTGAAGCTTTCTTT.